The subject of this entry is one T cell receptor (beta chain). What it recognizes is unknown. The data originate from a study of beta chain features in type 1 diabetes. Sampling consisted of one heparinised blood draw per donor, averaging around 100 mL. CDR1 is MNHNY, CDR2 SVGAGI, per germline (reference sequence). V trimming: 6 bases; J trimming: 3 bases; junction bases outside the gene matches: 6. The CDR3 has 15 amino acids. Findings of the study overall: Moderate but significant shortening of TCRB CDR3s was recorded in all four CD4+ subsets from Type 1 diabetes patients. VDJ junctions in type 1 diabetes patients carried more deletions and fewer insertions.

cDNA synthesis used the whole RNA isolate, giving expressed TCRB sequences. The average read count of naive, central memory and regulatory T cell samples was a few million. Profiling relied on immunoSEQ multiplex PCR, and the TCRdb table lists in-frame clones only, not all of them. This table has roughly 160,000 clones, approximately 7.9% appearing once. V is TRBV6-6 and J is TRBJ2-1; the match to TRBD2 covers 9 bases. This receptor was taken from a young man with type 1 diabetes. The sequencing input was central memory CD4+ T cells from blood. The CDR3 is CASRRLAESYNEQFF. CDR3 nucleotide sequence: TGTGCCAGCAGACGACTAGCGGAAAGCTACAATGAGCAGTTCTTC.